A selection of T cell receptor beta chains follows, all from one sample in a study of technical replicates of blood from a handful of donors. Data came from immunoSEQ multiplex PCR; TCRdb stores just in-frame clones and leaves some out. The repertoire includes 55,000 to 65,000 clones, roughly 97% of them detected once, and 0.19% sits in the top ten. The specimen sequenced was T cells isolated from PBMCs. The receptor source for this set is a human donor in good health. CDR3s include the opening cysteine and the closing phenylalanine or tryptophan. D genes are given only for firm matches. Size tells how often a clone was seen (once, few, many) or the class of an expanded clone, and some rows leave it out.

d_call j_call v_call clone_size cdr3_aa cdr3_nt
TRBD1 TRBJ2-2 TRBV7-7 NA CASSLRTGDTGELFF TGTGCCAGCAGCTTAAGGACAGGGGACACCGGGGAGCTGTTTTTT
NA TRBJ1-2 TRBV4-2 NA CASSQLSGMAGLFGYTF TGTGCCAGCAGCCAACTTTCTGGAATGGCAGGCTTATTCGGCTACACCTTC
NA TRBJ2-2 TRBV5-1 NA CASSFAGDPANTGELFF TGCGCCAGCAGCTTCGCAGGCGATCCAGCGAACACCGGGGAGCTGTTTTTT
TRBD1 TRBJ2-7 TRBV2 NA CASSQDRGEGEQYF TGTGCCAGCAGTCAAGACAGGGGGGAAGGCGAGCAGTACTTC
TRBD2 TRBJ2-1 TRBV11-2 NA CASSLGTLAGLNNEQFF TGTGCCAGCAGCTTAGGGACACTAGCGGGACTCAACAATGAGCAGTTCTTC
NA TRBJ2-7 TRBV6-5 NA CASSSGVTYEQYF TGTGCCAGCAGTTCCGGGGTAACCTACGAGCAGTACTTC
NA TRBJ2-1 TRBV11-2 NA CASSLGVTMSSYNEQFF TGTGCCAGCAGCTTAGGTGTGACTATGAGCTCCTACAATGAGCAGTTCTTC
TRBD2 TRBJ2-2 TRBV11-2 NA CASSFPGGGVSGELFF TGTGCCAGCAGTTTCCCCGGCGGGGGGGTGTCGGGGGAGCTGTTTTTT
TRBD2 TRBJ2-1 TRBV27 NA CASTFSGNSYNEQFF TGTGCCAGCACTTTTAGCGGGAATTCGTACAATGAGCAGTTCTTC
TRBD2 TRBJ2-5 TRBV4-1 NA CASRLGLAGVGGQETQYF TGCGCCAGCAGACTAGGACTAGCGGGAGTCGGGGGGCAAGAGACCCAGTACTTC
TRBD2 TRBJ2-3 TRBV13 NA CASSSPGTRPEKGTDTQYF TGTGCCAGCAGCTCTCCCGGGACTAGGCCGGAGAAGGGCACAGATACGCAGTATTTT
TRBD2 TRBJ2-1 TRBV6-4 NA CASSVLGGGSYNEQFF TGTGCCAGCAGTGTTTTGGGGGGGGGCTCCTACAATGAGCAGTTCTTC
NA TRBJ2-7 TRBV5-1 many CASSLTDSDEQYF TGCGCCAGCAGCTTGACGGACAGTGACGAGCAGTACTTC
NA TRBJ1-5 TRBV11-2 NA CASSLGGGNQPQHF TGTGCCAGCAGCTTAGGGGGCGGCAATCAGCCCCAGCATTTT
TRBD1 TRBJ2-1 TRBV5-1 NA CASSLRWTGEYNEQFF TGCGCCAGCAGCCTACGTTGGACAGGGGAATACAATGAGCAGTTCTTC
TRBD1 TRBJ1-5 TRBV15 NA CATHEGDRWQPQHF TGTGCCACCCACGAAGGGGACAGGTGGCAGCCCCAGCATTTT
NA TRBJ2-5 TRBV19 NA CASSPRGQLQETQYF TGTGCCAGTAGTCCCCGCGGACAGCTGCAAGAGACCCAGTACTTC
NA TRBJ1-2 TRBV2 NA CASSGETALGYGYTF TGTGCCAGCAGTGGGGAGACGGCCCTAGGGTATGGCTACACCTTC
NA TRBJ1-2 TRBV7-2 NA CASSLDGGAANYGYTF TGTGCCAGCAGCTTAGATGGCGGAGCCGCTAACTATGGCTACACCTTC
NA TRBJ1-6 TRBV6-6 NA CASSYLIPGVNSPLHF TGTGCCAGCAGTTACTTAATTCCAGGGGTTAATTCACCCCTCCACTTT
TRBD1 TRBJ1-5 TRBV4-1 NA CASSPGLGQGNNQPQHF TGCGCCAGCAGCCCCGGACTAGGACAGGGTAATAATCAGCCCCAGCATTTT
NA TRBJ1-5 TRBV5-6 NA CASSRAETAHQPQHF TGTGCCAGCAGCCGAGCCGAGACAGCACATCAGCCCCAGCATTTT
TRBD1 TRBJ1-1 TRBV7-9 NA CASSPPDRGLGTEAFF TGTGCCAGCAGCCCGCCCGACAGGGGCTTAGGTACTGAAGCTTTCTTT
NA TRBJ1-2 TRBV7-3 NA CASSQYPGLGYTF TGTGCCAGCAGCCAATACCCGGGTCTGGGCTACACCTTC
TRBD1 TRBJ2-7 TRBV5-6 NA CASSLAWDSIDEQYF TGTGCCAGCAGCTTGGCCTGGGACAGTATCGACGAGCAGTACTTC
NA TRBJ2-3 TRBV14 NA CASSQDIRERGTDTQYF TGTGCCAGCAGCCAAGATATTCGGGAACGGGGCACAGATACGCAGTATTTT
TRBD1 TRBJ2-2 TRBV5-1 NA CASRPQGDTGELFF TGCGCCAGCCGCCCCCAGGGGGACACCGGGGAGCTGTTTTTT
NA TRBJ2-1 TRBV5-4 once CASSLVVAVPYNEQFF TGTGCCAGCAGCTTGGTGGTAGCGGTCCCTTACAATGAGCAGTTCTTC
NA TRBJ2-7 TRBV6-4 NA CASSDSPGYEQYF TGTGCCAGCAGTGACTCGCCGGGGTACGAGCAGTACTTC
NA TRBJ1-4 TRBV9 NA CASSLGGVATNEKLFF TGTGCCAGCAGCCTAGGGGGGGTTGCAACTAATGAAAAACTGTTTTTT
NA TRBJ2-7 TRBV29-1 NA CSVETFGDEQYF TGCAGCGTTGAGACTTTCGGCGACGAGCAGTACTTC
NA TRBJ2-1 TRBV5-1 NA CASSLDNYLNEQFF TGCGCCAGCAGCTTGGATAACTACCTTAATGAGCAGTTCTTC
NA TRBJ2-7 TRBV18 NA CASSPPDRQNHLGEQYF TGTGCCAGCTCACCCCCGGACAGACAAAACCACCTCGGCGAGCAGTACTTC
TRBD1 TRBJ1-2 TRBV2 NA CASSDRTGVNYGYTF TGTGCCAGCAGTGATAGGACAGGGGTAAACTATGGCTACACCTTC
NA TRBJ1-5 TRBV27 NA CASTLRAGANNQPQHF TGTGCCAGCACCTTACGAGCAGGGGCCAACAATCAGCCCCAGCATTTT
NA TRBJ1-4 TRBV7-2 NA CASSRGGVHEKLFF TGTGCCAGCAGCCGGGGCGGGGTCCATGAAAAACTGTTTTTT
NA TRBJ1-1 TRBV7-9 once CASSLEPYTEAFF TGTGCCAGCAGCTTAGAGCCGTACACTGAAGCTTTCTTT
NA TRBJ1-6 TRBV27 NA CASSPRLPRTVERYNSPLHF TGTGCCAGCAGTCCCCGCCTACCGAGGACAGTAGAAAGATATAATTCACCCCTCCACTTT
TRBD1 TRBJ1-1 TRBV5-5 NA CASSFQGTAEAFF TGTGCCAGCAGCTTTCAGGGGACAGCTGAAGCTTTCTTT
NA TRBJ1-1 TRBV9 few CASSVDRNTEAFF TGTGCCAGCAGCGTCGACAGGAACACTGAAGCTTTCTTT
TRBD1 TRBJ2-7 TRBV27 NA CASSVGQSPEQYF TGTGCCAGCAGTGTGGGACAGTCCCCCGAGCAGTACTTC
NA TRBJ1-2 TRBV5-4 NA CASSAVTGTGYTF TGTGCCAGCAGCGCCGTTACAGGGACTGGCTACACCTTC
TRBD1 TRBJ1-1 TRBV6-1 once CASSVSQGIGTEAFF TGTGCCAGCAGTGTATCACAGGGGATAGGGACTGAAGCTTTCTTT
NA TRBJ1-3 TRBV28 once CASSLQGHGNTIYF TGTGCCAGCAGTCTGCAGGGGCACGGAAACACCATATATTTT
TRBD2 TRBJ2-7 TRBV11-3 NA CASRAASGATYEQYF TGTGCCAGCAGGGCCGCTAGCGGGGCAACCTACGAGCAGTACTTC
NA TRBJ2-1 TRBV5-1 NA CASSLQGGNTQFF TGCGCCAGCAGCTTGCAGGGGGGAAATACGCAGTTCTTC
TRBD1 TRBJ1-5 TRBV6-1 NA CASLGGWSQPQHF TGTGCCAGCTTAGGGGGCTGGAGTCAGCCCCAGCATTTT
TRBD1 TRBJ2-1 TRBV6-5 NA CASSRDSLPYNEQFF TGTGCCAGCAGCCGGGACAGCCTGCCCTACAATGAGCAGTTCTTC
TRBD1 TRBJ1-6 TRBV27 NA CASRHDRGSYNSPLHF TGTGCCAGCAGACACGACAGGGGCTCCTATAATTCACCCCTCCACTTT
NA TRBJ1-5 TRBV10-3 NA CAISEANHQPQHF TGTGCCATCAGTGAGGCGAACCATCAGCCCCAGCATTTT
NA TRBJ2-7 TRBV9 NA CASSPGGRLEQYF TGTGCCAGCAGCCCTGGTGGGAGACTAGAGCAGTACTTC
NA TRBJ2-1 TRBV5-4 NA CASSLEAANEQFF TGTGCCAGCAGCTTGGAAGCTGCAAATGAGCAGTTCTTC
NA TRBJ2-5 TRBV21-1 NA CASTQGRGQGANQETQYF TGTGCCAGCACCCAGGGTAGAGGACAGGGGGCAAACCAAGAGACCCAGTACTTC
NA TRBJ2-7 TRBV6-5 once CASSYFASSYEQYF TGTGCCAGCAGTTACTTCGCGAGCTCCTACGAGCAGTACTTC
TRBD1 TRBJ1-1 TRBV19 NA CASSMGGQGMNTEAFF TGTGCCAGTAGTATGGGGGGACAGGGAATGAACACTGAAGCTTTCTTT
NA TRBJ2-7 TRBV5-1 NA CASSFQASLSYEQYF TGCGCCAGCAGCTTCCAAGCGTCTCTTTCCTACGAGCAGTACTTC
TRBD2 TRBJ2-1 TRBV29-1 NA CSVEAPSGRTNEQFF TGCAGCGTTGAAGCCCCCAGCGGGAGAACTAATGAGCAGTTCTTC
NA TRBJ2-3 TRBV6-1 NA CASSTGSTDTQYF TGTGCCAGCAGTACAGGGAGCACAGATACGCAGTATTTT
NA TRBJ1-5 TRBV28 NA CASSRADGSYQPQHF TGTGCCAGCAGCAGAGCCGACGGGTCCTATCAGCCCCAGCATTTT